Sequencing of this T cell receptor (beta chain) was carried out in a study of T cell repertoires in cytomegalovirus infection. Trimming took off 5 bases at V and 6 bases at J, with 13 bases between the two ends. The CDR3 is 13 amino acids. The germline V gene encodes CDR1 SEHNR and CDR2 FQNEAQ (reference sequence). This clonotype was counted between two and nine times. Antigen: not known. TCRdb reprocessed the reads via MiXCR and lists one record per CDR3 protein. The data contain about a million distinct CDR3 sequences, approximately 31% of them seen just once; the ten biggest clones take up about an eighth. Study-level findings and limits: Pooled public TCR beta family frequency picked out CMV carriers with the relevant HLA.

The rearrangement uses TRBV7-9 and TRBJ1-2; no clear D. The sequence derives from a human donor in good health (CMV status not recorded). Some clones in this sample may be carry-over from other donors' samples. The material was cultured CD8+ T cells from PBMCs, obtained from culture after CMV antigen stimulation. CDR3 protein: CASSNRAADGYTF. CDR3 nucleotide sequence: TGTGCCAGCAGCAACCGGGCCGCCGATGGCTACACCTTC.